These 27 T cell receptor beta chains came from one sample sequenced in a study of blood T cell repertoires in COVID-19. Sequencing used immunoSEQ multiplex PCR; TCRdb keeps in-frame clones, though not all of them. Among around 180,000 clones, about 82% were seen once, and the ten largest hold about 9.7%. Material for sequencing was PBMCs or T cells enriched from blood (not recorded which). The source is a woman in her 30s who had recovered from COVID-19.

The rearrangement joins TRBV29-1 to TRBJ1-2; D unresolved. The length of the CDR3 is 13 residues. Trimming left V 4 bases short and J 3 bases short, with 12 bases between. The germline CDR1 and CDR2 sequences are SQVTM and ANQGSEA. The CDR3 DNA reads TGCAGCGTTGGGTACGAGGGTCACTATGGCTACACCTTC. Encoded protein: CSVGYEGHYGYTF.

The V call is TRBV5-4, the J call TRBJ2-7; 11 bases match TRBD2. J was trimmed by 1 base and V by 4 bases; bases with no gene match: 4. The CDR3 is 15 amino acids. In germline, CDR1 is SGHNT, CDR2 YYREEE (reference sequence). The chain's CDR3 is CASSRTSGSSYEQYF. The DNA of the CDR3 is TGTGCCAGCAGCCGGACTAGCGGGTCGTCCTACGAGCAGTACTTC.

V gene TRBV6-5 combines with J gene TRBJ2-1; 14 bases fit TRBD2. The length of the CDR3 is 15 residues. V lost 7 bases to trimming and J lost 9 bases; unmatched junction nucleotides: 8. Germline V gene data show CDR1 as MNHEY and CDR2 as SVGAGI. In DNA, the CDR3 is TGTGCCAGCAATAGGGGACTAGCGGGAGTGGTTGAGCAGTTCTTC. Protein: CASNRGLAGVVEQFF.

The rearrangement joins TRBV6-5 to TRBJ2-7; D perhaps matches TRBD1 (5 bases). Germline values: CDR1 MNHEY, CDR2 SVGAGI. The length of the CDR3 is 15 residues. V was shortened by 0 bases and J by 2 bases, with 11 bases between the two germline ends. The CDR3 here is CASSYSMGRAYEQYF. CDR3 in DNA: TGTGCCAGCAGTTACTCGATGGGCAGGGCCTACGAGCAGTACTTC.

This chain uses TRBV19 with TRBJ2-7, with 8 bases that match TRBD1. Looked up from germline, CDR1 is LNHDA and CDR2 is SQIVND (reference sequence). The CDR3 is 13 amino acids. The trim removed 4 bases at V and 4 bases at J, leaving 3 bases unmatched. CDR3 DNA: TGTGCCAGTAGTACAGGGGGCGGGTACGAGCAGTACTTC. Translated: CASSTGGGYEQYF.

The genes are TRBV19 and TRBJ2-1, with TRBD2 identical over 13 bases. The CDR3 extends over 20 amino acids. V lost 7 bases and J lost 6; bases outside the gene matches: 21. The germline CDR1 and CDR2 sequences are LNHDA and SQIVND (reference sequence). This chain's CDR3 is CASTPSGIGGLAGVGNEQFF. CDR3 in DNA: TGTGCCAGTACCCCGAGTGGTATTGGAGGACTAGCGGGAGTTGGCAATGAGCAGTTCTTC. Complete variable domain (other parts from reference TRBV19 and TRBJ2-1): DGGITQSPKYLFRKEGQNVTLSCEQNLNHDAMYWYRQDPGQGLRLIYYSQIVNDFQKGDIAEGYSVSREKKESFPLTVTSAQKNPTAFYLCASTPSGIGGLAGVGNEQFFGPGTRLTVL.

The CDR3, as DNA: TGTGCCAGCAGTCAAGGGACACTTTCACCCCTCCACTTT. This translates into CASSQGTLSPLHF. The chain employs TRBV12-3 or TRBV12-4 and TRBJ1-6; the D gene is possibly TRBD1 (6 bases). V dropped 5 bases and J dropped 9 bases, with 11 bases sitting between them. The CDR3 consists of 13 residues.

The rearrangement links TRBV28 to TRBJ1-5; D is perhaps TRBD1 (5 bases). The germline gives CDR1 MDHEN, CDR2 SYDVKM. The V end lost 5 bases, the J end lost 7 bases, and 15 bases lay between the germline ends. The CDR3 contains 14 residues. This chain's CDR3 is CASSQRQSGQPQHF. In nucleotides, the CDR3 is TGTGCCAGCAGTCAGAGACAGAGCGGGCAGCCCCAGCATTTT.

The rearrangement uses TRBV2 and TRBJ2-7, with 7 bases fitting TRBD1. The CDR3 covers 13 residues. Germline-derived CDR1 and CDR2 are SNHLY and FYNNEI. V dropped 7 bases and J dropped 8; count of bases not matched to a gene: 11. CDR3 sequence (DNA): TGTGCCAGCAACGGACAGGTAACCGACCAGCAGTACTTC. Translating gives CASNGQVTDQQYF.

J is TRBJ2-2 and V is TRBV6-4; D gene uncertain. CDR3 length: 14 amino acids. The germline V gene encodes CDR1 MRHNA and CDR2 SNTAGT. With 3 bases removed from V and 1 base from J, the gap between germline ends came to 6 bases. The CDR3 DNA reads TGTGCCAGCAGTGAGAGTTGGAACACCGGGGAGCTGTTTTTT. Protein sequence: CASSESWNTGELFF.

This chain uses TRBV6-2 or TRBV6-3 with TRBJ2-7; 10 nucleotides line up with TRBD1. Germline V CDR1 and CDR2: MNHEY, SVGEGT. With 2 bases clipped from V and 6 bases from J, the junction kept 4 bases outside the gene matches. This CDR3 region has 14 residues. CDR3 nucleotides: TGTGCCAGCAGTTACCCGGGACAGGGGCGCGAGCAGTACTTC. Protein sequence: CASSYPGQGREQYF.

This chain links TRBV30 with TRBJ2-1; D may be TRBD2 (6 bases). CDR3 length: 14 residues. Trimming cost V 3 bases and J 9 bases, with 18 bases left between them. The germline V gene encodes CDR1 GTSNPN and CDR2 SVGIG (reference sequence). The CDR3 reads CAWRYSGLRSEQFF. The CDR3 nucleotides are TGTGCCTGGAGGTATAGCGGTCTTCGAAGTGAGCAGTTCTTC.

V usage is TRBV28 and J usage is TRBJ2-2; 9 positions match TRBD2. After removal of 6 bases from V and 0 bases from J, the junction contained 5 bases not matched to a gene. Germline V CDR1 and CDR2: MDHEN, SYDVKM. The CDR3 is 16 amino acids. CDR3 region: CASRSTSGTNTGELFF. The CDR3 bases are TGTGCCAGCAGGTCGACTAGCGGAACGAACACCGGGGAGCTGTTTTTT.

The rearrangement links TRBV25-1 to TRBJ2-5; D not resolved. The CDR3 is made up of 13 amino acids. Germline assignment: CDR1 MGHDK and CDR2 SYGVNS. Trimming took off 3 bases at V and 5 bases at J, with 10 bases between the two ends. Here the CDR3 DNA reads TGTGCCAGCAGTGATACCCAGGTGGAGACCCAGTACTTC. Its protein is CASSDTQVETQYF.

The rearrangement uses TRBV6-5 and TRBJ2-5; the match to TRBD1 covers 7 bases. Germline V gives CDR1 MNHEY, CDR2 SVGAGI. V lost 5 bases, J lost 2 bases, and 5 bases stayed unmatched. The length of the CDR3 is 14 residues. This chain's CDR3 is CASSKQGSQETQYF. CDR3 DNA sequence: TGTGCCAGCAGTAAACAGGGGTCTCAAGAGACCCAGTACTTC.

Only one count was recorded for this clone. The V and J genes are TRBV28 and TRBJ1-1, with 8 bases matching TRBD1. The germline V gene encodes CDR1 MDHEN and CDR2 SYDVKM. With V trimmed by 4 bases and J by 1 base, 5 bases remained unmatched. CDR3 length: 15 residues. The CDR3 DNA reads as TGTGCCAGCAGTTGGACAGGGAGACCGAACACTGAAGCTTTCTTT. Translation: CASSWTGRPNTEAFF.

The J gene is TRBJ1-5, the V gene TRBV11-1; 7 bases line up with TRBD1. J lost 6 bases, V lost 5 bases, and 10 bases had no gene match. In germline, CDR1 is SGHAT, CDR2 FQDESV (reference sequence). This CDR3 comprises 15 residues. This CDR3 is CASSRGQVAFQPQHF. The CDR3 DNA follows: TGTGCCAGCAGCCGCGGACAGGTAGCGTTTCAGCCCCAGCATTTT.

In DNA form, the CDR3 reads TGTGCCAGCAGTTTCTCCTCTGGAAACACCATATATTTT. Residues: CASSFSSGNTIYF. V and J are TRBV27 and TRBJ1-3; D is unclear. The ends were cut back, 3 bases at V and 0 bases at J, with 3 bases in the middle. CDR3 length: 13 residues. Germline CDR1 reads MNHEY; CDR2 reads SMNVEV (reference sequence).

V and J are TRBV24-1 and TRBJ2-7; D may be TRBD1 (8 bases). This CDR3 is 15 amino acids long. CDR1 KGHDR and CDR2 SFDVKD come from the germline V gene. The germline V and J ends were trimmed by 1 base and 9 bases, with 18 bases remaining between them. The CDR3 DNA sequence: TGTGCCACCAGTGATTTTACAGGGGGGGACAATCGGCAGTACTTC. This translates into CATSDFTGGDNRQYF.

The V and J genes are TRBV19 and TRBJ1-2; 7 positions agree with TRBD1. The V gene's germline CDR1 is LNHDA and CDR2 SQIVND (reference sequence). The V and J ends lost 2 bases and 4 bases, in that order; junction bases with no gene match: 4. The CDR3 totals 14 residues. CDR3: CASSIMPGGYGYTF. CDR3 nucleotide sequence: TGTGCCAGTAGTATAATGCCAGGGGGCTATGGCTACACCTTC.

The chain has TRBV27 and TRBJ1-1; D unresolved. The V gene's germline CDR1 is MNHEY and CDR2 SMNVEV (reference sequence). The CDR3 spans 14 residues. The V and J ends lost 6 bases and 2 bases respectively, with 13 bases between them. CDR3 in DNA: TGTGCCAGCAGCTCACGCGGTAGTAACACTGAAGCTTTCTTT. This sequence encodes CASSSRGSNTEAFF.

The rearrangement uses TRBV4-1 and TRBJ2-5; 12 bases match TRBD1. Germline V lookup: CDR1 MGHRA, CDR2 YSYEKL. The CDR3 loop spans 16 amino acids. With 2 bases clipped from V and 5 bases from J, the junction kept 6 bases outside the gene matches. CDR3 bases: TGCGCCAGCAGCCAAAAGGGGGACAGGGGGCTGGAGACCCAGTACTTC. Translation: CASSQKGDRGLETQYF.

The rearrangement joins TRBV30 to TRBJ1-1, with D possibly TRBD1 on 6 matching bases. CDR1 GTSNPN and CDR2 SVGIG come from the germline V gene (reference sequence). The CDR3 length is 13 residues. V dropped 2 bases and J dropped 1 base, with 8 bases sitting between them. CDR3 amino acids: CAWSIQGNTEAFF. In DNA form, the CDR3 reads TGTGCCTGGAGTATACAGGGGAACACTGAAGCTTTCTTT. Using reference TRBV30 and TRBJ1-1 for the parts outside the CDR3, the full variable domain is SQTIHQWPATLVQPVGSPLSLECTVEGTSNPNLYWYRQAAGRGLQLLFYSVGIGQISSEVPQNLSASRPQDRQFILSSKKLLLSDSGFYLCAWSIQGNTEAFFGQGTRLTVV.

The rearrangement links TRBV19 to TRBJ1-5; a weak D match, TRBD1 (6 bases). Germline lookup yields CDR1 LNHDA and CDR2 SQIVND (reference sequence). The CDR3 contains 14 residues. V lost 3 bases and J 5 bases, leaving 11 bases between the germline ends. The CDR3 reads CASSIRGGYQPQHF. DNA for the CDR3: TGTGCCAGTAGTATTCGAGGGGGATATCAGCCCCAGCATTTT.

This sequence joins TRBV6-1 and TRBJ1-1; tentative D call: TRBD1 (6 bases). The CDR3 covers 15 residues. V lost 3 bases to trimming and J lost 0 bases, with 11 bases between them. Per germline, CDR1 MNHNS and CDR2 SASEGT. The chain's CDR3 is CASSDGGAMNTEAFF. CDR3 DNA sequence: TGTGCCAGCAGTGATGGGGGGGCCATGAACACTGAAGCTTTCTTT.

The chain combines TRBV28 with TRBJ1-1; a weak D match, TRBD1 (6 bases). Germline CDR1 MDHEN, CDR2 SYDVKM. The CDR3 length is 14 residues. V was clipped by 2 bases and J by 3 bases, with 10 bases between them. CDR3 sequence: CASSLTQGYTEAFF. In DNA, the CDR3 is TGTGCCAGCAGTTTAACCCAGGGGTACACTGAAGCTTTCTTT.

The genes are TRBV7-8 and TRBJ1-3, with unresolved D. The CDR3 consists of 16 residues. Trimming stripped 1 base from V and 1 base from J, with 11 bases between. Germline CDR1 SGHVS, CDR2 FQNEAQ. In nucleotides, the CDR3 is TGTGCCAGCAGCTTAGTCGTCAGGCTATCTGGAAACACCATATATTTT. Amino acids: CASSLVVRLSGNTIYF.